This TCR beta chain was observed in a study of blood T cell repertoires in COVID-19 (TCRdb year 2020). Regarding the complete study: The collaborator samples originated in the United States, Italy and Spain and spanned the acute and convalescent phases of COVID-19. The repertoires were released in a freely available public database meant as a resource for research on the immune response to SARS-CoV-2. HLA class I and class II types, where available, came from metadata supplied by the sample provider rather than from assay-based typing. Sample metadata almost always included a de-identified subject ID, COVID-19 status, age in years and sex. The dataset comprised deeply sampled blood TCRbeta repertoires from subjects exposed to, actively infected with, or recovered from COVID-19. The samples were drawn from two sources: the first 160 participants of the ongoing ImmuneRACE study, and approximately 1,300 subjects contributed by 6 global collaborators. The material from the prospective study consisted of cDNA or gDNA derived from T cells, B-cell-depleted T cells, or PBMCs. Findings and caveats that apply to the study as a whole: Clinical and demographic metadata were provided uncurated, with the amount varying by source and participant.

Another Seattle source contributed samples from volunteer blood donors who had recovered from COVID-19. Whole blood was collected in K2EDTA tubes by collaborating institutions according to the institutions' own protocols. For TCRbeta analysis, collaborators shipped samples as frozen whole blood, isolated PBMCs, or DNA extracted from either of those sample types. The immunoSEQ Assay, a bias-controlled multiplex PCR, was used to amplify TCRbeta CDR3 regions from genomic DNA. On the authors' methods: The number of nucleated cells in each sample was estimated by amplification of reference gene primers within the assay. To quantify the absolute abundance of each unique TCRbeta CDR3 rearrangement, sequence reads were collapsed and filtered. For each sample, productive Simpson clonality was calculated as the square root of Simpson's diversity index across productive rearrangements. The immuneACCESS repertoire file appears here via TCRdb, limited to in-frame rearrangements. These files lack a portion of the clones; in checked studies, under half of the deficit traces to unresolved V genes, and the cause of the others is not known. Clone size and V and J calls were adopted from that table, with D and trimming inferred from the DNA. Here the sample has some 130,000 clones; around 86% occur a single time. The ten largest account for around 17% of the sample.

To note about this clone: What this receptor recognizes is not known. No base quality information exists; no much larger clone differs at one position.

From cysteine to phenylalanine, the CDR3 is 15 amino acids long. The sequence is cut down to CDR3 DNA, 45 bases in frame from base 1. From the germline V gene (reference sequence), CDR1 is LNHDA and CDR2 is SQIVND. Trimming removed 7 bases from V and 10 bases from J; the gene matches leave 11 bases unexplained. Sequencing was done on a sample of peripheral blood. The TCR comes from a woman aged 45-65 years who had recovered from COVID-19. The V gene is TRBV19 and the J gene is TRBJ1-6, with TRBD1 matching 9 junction bases. The CDR3 amino acid sequence is: CASTPLQGAGSPLHF. The bases read TGTGCCAGTACCCCCTTACAGGGGGCTGGATCACCCCTCCACTTT.